A selection of T cell receptor beta chains follows, all from one sample in a study of blood T cells in healthy people across ages. One entry per CDR3 protein, called by TCRdb with MiXCR from the 5' RACE reads. The table lists 580,000 or so distinct CDR3 sequences, 40% to 50% of them singletons. Sequenced input: blood. These receptors all come from an elderly man in good health. CDR3s leave out the opening cysteine and the closing phenylalanine or tryptophan. Where a row states a size, it is once, few, many or the class of an expanded clone; other rows omit it.

CDR3: SARAKAAGTSLYNEQF
V: TRBV20-1
J: TRBJ2-1
size: few

CDR3: ATSRDAGVEEAQY
V: TRBV15
J: TRBJ2-5
size: .

CDR3: ASSQDRLGDYNEQF
V: TRBV4-3
J: TRBJ2-1
size: few

CDR3: ASSRDKGYGYT
V: TRBV5-1
J: TRBJ1-2
size: .

CDR3: ASSPRRDSPLH
V: TRBV12-3/TRBV12-4
J: TRBJ1-6
size: .

CDR3: ASGRWVGELF
V: TRBV6-5
J: TRBJ2-2
size: .

CDR3: ASSLTLAGVVETQY
V: TRBV28
J: TRBJ2-5
size: .

CDR3: ASSQEPGPGNSPLH
V: TRBV4-3
J: TRBJ1-6
size: few

CDR3: ASSVAGYGYT
V: TRBV9
J: TRBJ1-2
size: few

CDR3: ASSLSSAGTQY
V: TRBV7-3
J: TRBJ2-3
size: .

CDR3: VSSFGSSYNEQF
V: TRBV7-2
J: TRBJ2-1
size: .

CDR3: ATSVLGYEQF
V: TRBV24-1
J: TRBJ2-1
size: few

CDR3: SAGTGASPLH
V: TRBV20-1
J: TRBJ1-6
size: .